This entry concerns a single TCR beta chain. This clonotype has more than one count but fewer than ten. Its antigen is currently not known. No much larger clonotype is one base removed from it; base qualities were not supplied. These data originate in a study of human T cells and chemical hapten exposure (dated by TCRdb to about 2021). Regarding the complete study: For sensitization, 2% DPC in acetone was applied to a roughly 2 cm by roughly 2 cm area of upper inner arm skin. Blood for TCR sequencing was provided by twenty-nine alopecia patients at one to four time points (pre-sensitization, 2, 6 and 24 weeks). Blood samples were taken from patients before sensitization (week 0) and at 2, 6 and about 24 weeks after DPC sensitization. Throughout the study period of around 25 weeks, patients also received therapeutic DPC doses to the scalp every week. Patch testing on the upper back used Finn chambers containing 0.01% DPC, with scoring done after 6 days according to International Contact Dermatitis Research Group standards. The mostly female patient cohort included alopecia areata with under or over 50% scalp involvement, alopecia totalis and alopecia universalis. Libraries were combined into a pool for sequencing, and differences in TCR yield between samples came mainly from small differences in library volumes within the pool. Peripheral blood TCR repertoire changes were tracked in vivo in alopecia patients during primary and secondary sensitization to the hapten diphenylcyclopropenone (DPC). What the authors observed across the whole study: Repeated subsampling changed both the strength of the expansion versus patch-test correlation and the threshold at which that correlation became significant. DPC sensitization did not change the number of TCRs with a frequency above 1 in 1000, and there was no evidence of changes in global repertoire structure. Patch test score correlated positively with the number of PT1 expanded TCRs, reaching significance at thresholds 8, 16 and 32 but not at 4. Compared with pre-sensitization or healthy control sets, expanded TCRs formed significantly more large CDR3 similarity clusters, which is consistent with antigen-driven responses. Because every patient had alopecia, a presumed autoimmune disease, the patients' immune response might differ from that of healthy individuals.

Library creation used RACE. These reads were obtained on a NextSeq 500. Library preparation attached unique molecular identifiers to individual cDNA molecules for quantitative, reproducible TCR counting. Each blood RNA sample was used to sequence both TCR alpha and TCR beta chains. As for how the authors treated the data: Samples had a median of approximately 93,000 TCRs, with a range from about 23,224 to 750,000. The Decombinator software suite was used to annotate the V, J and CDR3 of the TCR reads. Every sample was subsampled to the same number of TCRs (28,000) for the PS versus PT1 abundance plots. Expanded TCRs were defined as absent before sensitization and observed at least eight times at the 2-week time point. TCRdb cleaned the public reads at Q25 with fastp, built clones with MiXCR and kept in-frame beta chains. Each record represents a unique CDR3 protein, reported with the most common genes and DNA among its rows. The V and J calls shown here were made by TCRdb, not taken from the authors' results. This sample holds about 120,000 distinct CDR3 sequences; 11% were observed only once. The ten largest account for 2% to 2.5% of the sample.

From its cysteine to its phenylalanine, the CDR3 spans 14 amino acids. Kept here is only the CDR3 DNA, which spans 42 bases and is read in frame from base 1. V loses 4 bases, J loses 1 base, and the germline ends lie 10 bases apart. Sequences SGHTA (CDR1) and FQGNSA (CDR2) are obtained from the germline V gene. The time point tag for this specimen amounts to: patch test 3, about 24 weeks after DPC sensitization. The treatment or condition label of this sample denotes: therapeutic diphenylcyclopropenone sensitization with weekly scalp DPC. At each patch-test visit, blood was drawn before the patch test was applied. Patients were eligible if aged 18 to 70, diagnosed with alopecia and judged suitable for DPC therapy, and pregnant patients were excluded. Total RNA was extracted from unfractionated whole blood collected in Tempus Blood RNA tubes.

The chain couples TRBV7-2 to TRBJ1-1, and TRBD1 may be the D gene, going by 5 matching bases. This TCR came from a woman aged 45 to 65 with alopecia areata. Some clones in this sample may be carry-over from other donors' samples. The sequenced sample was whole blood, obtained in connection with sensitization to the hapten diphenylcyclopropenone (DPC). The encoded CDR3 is CASSSGHSNTEAFF. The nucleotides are TGTGCCAGCAGCTCCGGACATTCGAACACTGAAGCTTTCTTT.